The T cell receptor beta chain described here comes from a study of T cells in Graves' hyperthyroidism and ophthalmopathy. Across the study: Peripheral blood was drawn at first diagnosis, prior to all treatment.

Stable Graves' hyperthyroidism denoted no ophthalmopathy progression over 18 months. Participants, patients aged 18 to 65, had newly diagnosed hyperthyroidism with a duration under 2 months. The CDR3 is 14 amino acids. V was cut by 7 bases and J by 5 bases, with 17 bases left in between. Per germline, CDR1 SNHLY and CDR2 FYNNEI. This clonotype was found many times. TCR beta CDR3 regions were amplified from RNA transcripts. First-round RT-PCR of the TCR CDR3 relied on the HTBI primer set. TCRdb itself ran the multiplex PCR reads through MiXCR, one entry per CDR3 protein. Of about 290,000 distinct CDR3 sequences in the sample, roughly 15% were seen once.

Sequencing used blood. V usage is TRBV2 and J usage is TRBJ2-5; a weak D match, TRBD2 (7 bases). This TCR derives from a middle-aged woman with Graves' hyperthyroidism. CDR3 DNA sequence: TGTGCCAGCACTTTGGGGGGGGCGAGTGAGACCCAGTACTTC. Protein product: CASTLGGASETQYF.